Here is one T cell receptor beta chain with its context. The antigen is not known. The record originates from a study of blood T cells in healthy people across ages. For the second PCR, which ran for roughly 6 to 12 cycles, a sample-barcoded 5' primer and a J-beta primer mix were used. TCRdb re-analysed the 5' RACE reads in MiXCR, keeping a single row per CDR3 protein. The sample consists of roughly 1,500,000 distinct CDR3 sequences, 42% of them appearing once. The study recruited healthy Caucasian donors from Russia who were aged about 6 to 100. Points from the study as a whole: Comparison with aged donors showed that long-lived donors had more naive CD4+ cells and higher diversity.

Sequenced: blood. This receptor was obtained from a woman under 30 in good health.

CDR3 residues: CSAKDSNQPQHF. The CDR3 DNA reads TGCAGTGCTAAAGACAGTAATCAGCCCCAGCATTTT. V usage is TRBV20-1 and J usage is TRBJ1-5; TRBD1 is a possible D gene (5 bases). In germline, CDR1 is DFQATT, CDR2 SNEGSKA (reference sequence). Trimming left V 4 bases short and J 4 bases short, with 8 bases between. The CDR3 length is 12 residues.